The 14 T cell receptor beta chains given below trace back to one sample, sequenced in a study of cytomegalovirus exposure and HLA in healthy donors. The primer mix had 60 Vbeta and 13 Jbeta primers. Measured with immunoSEQ multiplex PCR; TCRdb has only the in-frame clones, and not every one. This sample has some 140,000 clones, with 80% found just once. The specimen sequenced was PBMCs. These receptors all stem from a woman between 35 and 50 years old in good health and CMV-seropositive.

The chain employs TRBV11-1 and TRBJ2-1, with TRBD2 matching over 8 bases. Trimming took 5 bases from V and 1 from J; bases not matched to a gene: 7. Germline V gives CDR1 SGHAT, CDR2 FQDESV (reference sequence). The CDR3 is made up of 16 amino acids. The CDR3 DNA is TGTGCCAGCAGCCCCACAAGCGGGGGATCCTACAATGAGCAGTTCTTC. It translates to CASSPTSGGSYNEQFF.

This clone has just a few counts. V and J are TRBV2 and TRBJ1-2; TRBD1 matches 10 bases. The germline gives CDR1 SNHLY, CDR2 FYNNEI. Germline trimming cut 6 bases from V and 7 bases from J; bases unmatched to any gene: 11. The CDR3 consists of 15 residues. CDR3 residues: CASRVRGTGETGYTF. For the CDR3, the DNA is TGTGCCAGCAGGGTTCGTGGGACAGGGGAGACTGGCTACACCTTC. Drawing the rest from reference TRBV2 and TRBJ1-2, the complete variable domain is EPEVTQTPSHQVTQMGQEVILRCVPISNHLYFYWYRQILGQKVEFLVSFYNNEISEKSEIFDDQFSVERPDGSNFTLKIRSTKLEDSAMYFCASRVRGTGETGYTFGSGTRLTVV.

The chain joins TRBV7-3 to TRBJ1-1, with D perhaps TRBD1 (5 bases). Germline V gene sequence: CDR1 SGHTA, CDR2 FQGTGA. CDR3 size: 13 residues. V was cut by 0 bases and J by 3 bases, with 5 bases left in between. DNA of the CDR3: TGTGCCAGCAGCTTAACACAGGACACTGAAGCTTTCTTT. Translated: CASSLTQDTEAFF.

The chain uses TRBV7-8 and TRBJ2-1, with D maybe TRBD2 (6 bases). In germline, CDR1 is SGHVS, CDR2 FQNEAQ. Trimming left V 2 bases short and J 0 bases short, with 14 bases between. This CDR3 contains 17 residues. The CDR3 reads CASSLPGAGSSYNEQFF. CDR3 in DNA: TGTGCCAGCAGCTTACCGGGAGCCGGAAGCTCCTACAATGAGCAGTTCTTC.

To note about this clone: At one end, the junction sequence differs from germline, possibly due to a read error. The chain combines TRBV7-7 with TRBJ2-7, with 9 bases aligning to TRBD2. Germline CDR1 reads SSHAT; CDR2 reads FNYEAQ (reference sequence). CDR3 length equals 15 residues. The CDR3 reads CASSLELAGSYEQYF. For the CDR3, the DNA is TGTGCTAGCAGCTTAGAACTAGCGGGCAGTTACGAGCAGTACTTC.

This clone is medium-sized (0.01 to 0.1%) in the sample. V is TRBV4-2 and J is TRBJ2-7; maybe TRBD2 (6 bases). Germline CDR1 and CDR2: LGHNA and YNFKEQ. Deletions cut 0 bases from V and 6 bases from J, with 18 bases between. This CDR3 comprises 16 residues. The CDR3 sequence is CASSQDGNSGNGEQYF. CDR3 DNA: TGTGCCAGCAGCCAAGATGGTAATAGCGGAAACGGCGAGCAGTACTTC.

This clone was found a few times. The chain carries TRBV9 and TRBJ2-7; 14 nucleotides line up with TRBD2. Germline V gene sequence: CDR1 SGDLS, CDR2 YYNGEE. V lost 3 bases, J lost 9 bases, and 8 bases stayed unmatched. This CDR3 has 15 amino acids. The CDR3 DNA sequence: TGTGCCAGCAGCGAAACCGGGACTAGCGGGAGTGTGCAGTACTTC. The encoded protein is CASSETGTSGSVQYF.

The chain recombines TRBV30 with TRBJ2-7, with 7 positions matching TRBD1. V gave up 5 bases and J gave up 3 bases; unmatched junction bases: 4. Looked up from germline, CDR1 is GTSNPN and CDR2 is SVGIG (reference sequence). CDR3 size: 12 residues. CDR3 region: CAWCRTGYEQYF. Written as DNA, the CDR3 is TGTGCCTGGTGCCGGACAGGCTACGAGCAGTACTTC.

This clone was seen a few times. This chain joins TRBV11-3 and TRBJ2-7; the D gene is possibly TRBD1 (6 bases). V lost 6 bases, J lost 4 bases, and 10 bases lay in between. The CDR3 spans 12 residues. Germline CDR1 SGHNT, CDR2 YENEEA. CDR3 amino acids: CASSDQGYEQYF. In nucleotides, the CDR3 is TGTGCCAGCAGTGATCAGGGGTACGAGCAGTACTTC.

This clone was observed a few times. The gene calls are TRBV6-1 and TRBJ2-2; TRBD2 is a possible D gene (6 bases). Trimming cost V 2 bases and J 4 bases, with 23 bases left between them. This CDR3 region has 19 residues. CDR1 is MNHNS and CDR2 is SASEGT in the germline V gene. CDR3 in DNA: TGTGCCAGCAGTGAATCGGAAAGGCGGAGCGGGTGGGGCACCGGGGAGCTGTTTTTT. This gives the protein CASSESERRSGWGTGELFF.

V and J are TRBV28 and TRBJ2-7; 9 nucleotides agree with TRBD2. The V gene end was trimmed by 5 bases and the J gene end by 0 bases; junction bases not matched to a gene: 8. Germline CDR1 is MDHEN and CDR2 is SYDVKM. This CDR3 comprises 16 residues. The CDR3 sequence: CASSPLAGEGSYEQYF. In nucleotides, the CDR3 is TGTGCCAGCAGTCCCTTAGCGGGAGAGGGCTCCTACGAGCAGTACTTC.

This clone turned up a few times. This sample includes further DNA sequences coding for the same CDR3. This chain uses TRBV5-5 with TRBJ2-5; D remains ambiguous. Germline CDR1 SGHKS, CDR2 YYEKEE (reference sequence). V shed 0 bases and J shed 1 base, with 4 bases lying between them. The CDR3 runs to 13 residues. The CDR3 is CASSLGAQETQYF. The CDR3 region has the DNA TGTGCCAGCAGCTTGGGGGCCCAAGAGACCCAGTACTTC. The full variable domain, its missing parts supplied by reference TRBV5-5 and TRBJ2-5, is DAGVTQSPTHLIKTRGQQVTLRCSPISGHKSVSWYQQVLGQGPQFIFQYYEKEERGRGNFPDRFSARQFPNYSSELNVNALLLGDSALYLCASSLGAQETQYFGPGTRLLVL.

V usage is TRBV7-7 and J usage is TRBJ1-1; D is possibly TRBD1 (6 bases). The CDR3 is made up of 13 amino acids. Looked up from germline, CDR1 is SSHAT and CDR2 is FNYEAQ (reference sequence). V was shortened by 5 bases and J by 2 bases, with 9 bases between the two germline ends. CDR3 sequence (DNA): TGTGCCAGCAGCATGGACAGAAACACTGAAGCTTTCTTT. Translating it yields CASSMDRNTEAFF.

The genes are TRBV10-3 and TRBJ1-2; 10 nucleotides agree with TRBD1. Germline CDR1 and CDR2: ENHRY and SYGVKD. The length of the CDR3 is 15 residues. V dropped 5 bases and J dropped 2; count of bases not matched to a gene: 5. CDR3 residues: CAISSPGQGNYGYTF. The DNA for the CDR3 is TGTGCCATCAGTTCCCCGGGACAGGGGAACTATGGCTACACCTTC.